This is a list of T cell receptor beta chains from one sample in a study of cytomegalovirus exposure and HLA in healthy donors. Clones were read by immunoSEQ multiplex PCR, and TCRdb kept only the in-frame ones, dropping some. The sample spans approximately 150,000 clones; the ten largest clones claim 1.5% to 2%. The sequenced sample consisted of PBMCs. These receptors all stem from a woman in her fifties or sixties in good health and CMV-seronegative. CDR3s include the opening cysteine and the closing phenylalanine or tryptophan. A D gene is named only where the DNA matches it firmly.

j_gene,v_gene,d_gene,CDR3nt,CDR3aa
TRBJ2-2,TRBV19,.,TGTGCCAGTTCGGCCCGCCCAGGGGTGCGATCCGGGGAGCTGTTTTTT,CASSARPGVRSGELFF
TRBJ2-5,TRBV11-1,TRBD1,TGTGCCAGCACCCGTGGGACAGGGGGTAGAGAGACCCAGTACTTC,CASTRGTGGRETQYF
TRBJ2-7,TRBV20-1,.,TGCAGTGCTAGAGTCAGCTACGAGCAGTACTTC,CSARVSYEQYF
TRBJ1-5,TRBV20-1,.,TGCAGTGCTAGAGATTACCCGGCCCAGCATTTT,CSARDYPAQHF
TRBJ2-5,TRBV5-1,.,TGCGCCAGCACCGTGGGGCCCCAGGAGACCCAGTACTTC,CASTVGPQETQYF
TRBJ1-2,TRBV5-1,TRBD1,TGCGCCAGCAGCTCGCTGACAGGGGAAGGCTATGGCTACACCTTC,CASSSLTGEGYGYTF
TRBJ2-6,TRBV18,TRBD2,TGTGCCAGCTCACCACCGGGAGGGATAACAGGCGATGATGGGGCCAACGTCCTGACTTTC,CASSPPGGITGDDGANVLTF
TRBJ2-5,TRBV2,TRBD1,TGTGCCAGCAGTGAACCGGGACAGGGGCAAGAGACCCAGTACTTC,CASSEPGQGQETQYF
TRBJ2-5,TRBV30,TRBD2,TGTGCCTGGAGTTTTTTAGCGGGAGAGACCCAGTACTTC,CAWSFLAGETQYF
TRBJ2-4,TRBV6-5,.,TGTGCCAGCAGTTCCGCAGGGTTTTCCAAAAACATTCAGTACTTC,CASSSAGFSKNIQYF
TRBJ1-1,TRBV19,.,TGTGCCAGTAGTATAGATCACAGGACCGCCATGAACACTGAAGCTTTCTTT,CASSIDHRTAMNTEAFF
TRBJ1-1,TRBV20-1,.,TGCAGTGCTAGCCGCGGAGAAGAAGCTTTCTTT,CSASRGEEAFF
TRBJ2-3,TRBV5-6,.,TGTGCCAGCACCCTGCCGGGAGATACGCAGTATTTT,CASTLPGDTQYF
TRBJ2-3,TRBV5-1,TRBD1,TGCGCCAGCAGCTTGATGGGGCAGGGGGTGGATACGCAGTATTTT,CASSLMGQGVDTQYF
TRBJ1-5,TRBV4-2,TRBD1,TGTGCCAGCAGCCAAGAGGGGACAGTTTTAAATCAGCCCCAGCATTTT,CASSQEGTVLNQPQHF
TRBJ2-5,TRBV15,.,TGTGCCACCAGCAGGGGAGCAGGGGACCTATCAGAGACCCAGTACTTC,CATSRGAGDLSETQYF
TRBJ2-5,TRBV5-4,TRBD1,TGTGCCAGCAGCCTGGACAGGGGAAGGGAGACCCAGTACTTC,CASSLDRGRETQYF
TRBJ1-3,TRBV30,.,TGTGCCTGGAGTTCTGGCAGGGGAGACACCATATATTTT,CAWSSGRGDTIYF
TRBJ2-6,TRBV19,.,TGTGCCAGTAGTGCGAGCCCTTCGTACGGGGCCAACGTCCTGACTTTC,CASSASPSYGANVLTF
TRBJ2-7,TRBV5-4,.,TGTGCCAGCAGCTTGGGGAGCTCCTACGAGCAGTACTTC,CASSLGSSYEQYF
TRBJ1-6,TRBV4-1,TRBD1,TGCGCCAGCAGCGCCGGGACAGCTAATTCACCCCTCCACTTT,CASSAGTANSPLHF
TRBJ1-1,TRBV28,.,TGTGCCAGCAGTCCGTCAATGGGGAGGGCTGAAGCTTTCTTT,CASSPSMGRAEAFF
TRBJ2-7,TRBV11-2,.,TGTGCCAGCAGCTTAGCCCCGACTGAAACGGGCGAGCAGTACTTC,CASSLAPTETGEQYF
TRBJ2-7,TRBV30,.,TGTGCCTGGAAAGACTTATCCTACGAGCAGTACTTC,CAWKDLSYEQYF
TRBJ2-7,TRBV4-2,.,TGTGCCAGCAGCCAAGATAACCGGGGGGCTTGGGACGAGCAGTACTTC,CASSQDNRGAWDEQYF
TRBJ2-7,TRBV28,.,TGTGCCAGCTCGCGGGGCAGCTCCTACGAGCAGTACTTC,CASSRGSSYEQYF
TRBJ1-3,TRBV5-1,.,TGCGCCAGCAGCTTCGGACTCGGCTCTGGAAACACCATATATTTT,CASSFGLGSGNTIYF
TRBJ1-2,TRBV4-2,TRBD1,TGTGCCAGCAGCCAAGGGGACAGAACTAACTATGGCTACACCTTC,CASSQGDRTNYGYTF
TRBJ1-1,TRBV9,.,TGTGCCAGCAGCGTAGATGGGAGCACTGAAGCTTTCTTT,CASSVDGSTEAFF
TRBJ2-5,TRBV29-1,.,TGCAGCGTGCACCCGGGGGAGACCCAGTACTTC,CSVHPGETQYF
TRBJ2-5,TRBV27,.,TGTGCCAGCAGTTTAATTGCGGGGAGCCAAGAGACCCAGTACTTC,CASSLIAGSQETQYF
TRBJ2-3,TRBV28,.,TGTGCCAGCAGTACTCCAGGGAGGAGGCTAGTGACAGATACGCAGTATTTT,CASSTPGRRLVTDTQYF
TRBJ1-4,TRBV5-1,TRBD1,TGCGCCAGCAGCTACGGGACAGTTGGGGAAAAACTGTTTTTT,CASSYGTVGEKLFF
TRBJ1-2,TRBV19,TRBD1,TGTGCCAGTAGTGTGACAGGGGGCGAGGGCTACACCTTC,CASSVTGGEGYTF
TRBJ2-7,TRBV7-2,TRBD2,TGTGCCAGCAGGAAGCAAGCGGGAGGCGCTTACGAGCAGTACTTC,CASRKQAGGAYEQYF
TRBJ2-1,TRBV7-8,TRBD1,TGTGCCAGCAGTAAGGACAGGGCGGTCTACAATGAGCAGTTCTTC,CASSKDRAVYNEQFF
TRBJ2-1,TRBV29-1,.,TGCAGCGCTGCGGACAGCGGTTACAATGAGCAGTTCTTC,CSAADSGYNEQFF
TRBJ2-7,TRBV18,.,TGTGCCAGCTCAGGGCAGGGAAACGAGCAGTACTTC,CASSGQGNEQYF
TRBJ1-2,TRBV28,TRBD1,TGTGCCAGCAGCCCTCCAGGGGGCTATGGCTACACCTTC,CASSPPGGYGYTF
TRBJ1-5,TRBV4-2,.,TGTGCCAGCAGCCAGGAAAACAGGAATCAGCCCCAGCATTTT,CASSQENRNQPQHF
TRBJ1-2,TRBV5-6,TRBD1,TGTGCCAGCAGCTATCCCTTCGGGACAGGGCACTTC,CASSYPFGTGHF
TRBJ2-3,TRBV18,TRBD1,TGTGCCAGCTCACCATGGGACAGGGGTTCAAGTACAGATACGCAGTATTTT,CASSPWDRGSSTDTQYF
TRBJ2-7,TRBV7-2,TRBD2,TGTGCCAGCAGCGCCGGACTAGCGGGAGGGAGCGAGCAGTACTTC,CASSAGLAGGSEQYF
TRBJ2-3,TRBV6-1,.,TGTGCCAGCAGCGAACAGGGATACACAGATACGCAGTATTTT,CASSEQGYTDTQYF
TRBJ2-1,TRBV19,.,TGTGCCAGTAGCCAACAGGGTTCCTACAATGAGCAGTTCTTC,CASSQQGSYNEQFF
TRBJ1-2,TRBV4-2,TRBD1,TGTGCCAGCAGCCTTGACAGGGGACGGGGCTACACCTTC,CASSLDRGRGYTF
TRBJ1-1,TRBV6-1,TRBD1,TGTGCCGGCAGTGAAGCCTGGACAGGGACTGAAGCTTTCTTT,CAGSEAWTGTEAFF
TRBJ2-7,TRBV18,.,TGTGCCAGCTCACCCTCGGGCGAGAGGGACACTTACTACGAGCAGTACTTC,CASSPSGERDTYYEQYF